The subject of this entry is one TCR beta chain. The sample belongs to a study of T cell responses to AZD1222 COVID-19 vaccine. About the research overall: Pooling covered second doses at about 4 or about 12 weeks.

Using immunoSEQ multiplex PCR, the repertoire was profiled, and TCRdb retains in-frame clones only, with some absent. The top ten hold 2.5% to 4% of the sample, which has 150,000 to 160,000 clones, roughly nine tenths seen once. CDR1 is SNHLY, CDR2 FYNNEI, per germline. With V trimmed by 6 bases and J by 7 bases, 8 bases remained unmatched. The CDR3 covers 13 residues. The receptor was derived from an adult in good health. This chain connects TRBV2 to TRBJ1-2, with 7 nucleotides matching TRBD1. The sequences come from peripheral blood, collected on day 0 of AZD1222 vaccination. CDR3 sequence reads: CASRVTGDFGYTF. DNA of the CDR3: TGTGCCAGCAGAGTAACAGGGGACTTTGGCTACACCTTC. Based on the CDR3 plus reference TRBV2 and TRBJ1-2, the full variable domain is EPEVTQTPSHQVTQMGQEVILRCVPISNHLYFYWYRQILGQKVEFLVSFYNNEISEKSEIFDDQFSVERPDGSNFTLKIRSTKLEDSAMYFCASRVTGDFGYTFGSGTRLTVV.